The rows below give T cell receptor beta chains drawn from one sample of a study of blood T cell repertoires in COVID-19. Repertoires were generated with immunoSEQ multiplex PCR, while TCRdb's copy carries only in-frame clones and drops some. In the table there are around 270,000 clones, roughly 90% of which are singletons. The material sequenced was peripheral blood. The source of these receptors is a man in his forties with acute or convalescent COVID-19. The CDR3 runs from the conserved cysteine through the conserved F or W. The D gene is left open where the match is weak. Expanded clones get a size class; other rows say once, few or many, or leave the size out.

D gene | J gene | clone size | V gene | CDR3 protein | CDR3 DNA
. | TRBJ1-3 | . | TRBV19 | CASRSGGSGNTIYF | TGTGCCAGTAGATCGGGGGGCTCTGGAAACACCATATATTTT
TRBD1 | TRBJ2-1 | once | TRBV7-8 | CASSFATGGNEQFF | TGTGCCAGCAGCTTTGCGACAGGGGGAAATGAGCAGTTCTTC
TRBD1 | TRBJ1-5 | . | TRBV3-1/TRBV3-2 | CASSHQGQGNQPQHF | TGTGCCAGCAGCCATCAAGGACAGGGTAATCAGCCCCAGCATTTT
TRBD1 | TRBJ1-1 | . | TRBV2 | CASSWDRVNTEAFF | TGTGCCAGCAGCTGGGACAGGGTGAACACTGAAGCTTTCTTT
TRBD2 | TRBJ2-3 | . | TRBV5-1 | CASTLGGGRSSTDTQYF | TGCGCCAGCACCCTAGGCGGGGGGCGCTCTAGCACAGATACGCAGTATTTT
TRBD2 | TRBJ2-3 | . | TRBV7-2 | CASSLVRTSGGGYTDTQYF | TGTGCCAGCAGCTTAGTCCGGACTAGCGGGGGGGGATACACAGATACGCAGTATTTT
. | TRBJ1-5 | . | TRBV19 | CASSPGVNQPQHF | TGTGCCAGTAGTCCAGGGGTCAATCAGCCCCAGCATTTT
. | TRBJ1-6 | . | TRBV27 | CASRSGSYNSPLHF | TGTGCCAGCCGCTCGGGGAGCTATAATTCACCCCTCCACTTT
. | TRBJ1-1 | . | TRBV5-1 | CASSLRRDVGQNTEAFF | TGCGCCAGCAGCTTGAGACGCGATGTTGGACAGAACACTGAAGCTTTCTTT
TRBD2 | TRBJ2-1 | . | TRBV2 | CASTRTSGLSYNEQFF | TGTGCCAGCACCCGGACTAGCGGCCTCTCCTACAATGAGCAGTTCTTC
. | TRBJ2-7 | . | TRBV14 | CASSHYIEPGSPYEQYF | TGTGCCAGCAGCCATTACATCGAACCAGGGTCACCCTACGAGCAGTACTTC
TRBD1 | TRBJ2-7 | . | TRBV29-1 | CSVEEGQGLRYEQYF | TGCAGCGTTGAAGAGGGACAGGGTTTGAGGTACGAGCAGTACTTC
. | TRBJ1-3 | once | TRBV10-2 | CASKSRSSGNTIYF | TGCGCCAGCAAGTCTAGGAGCTCTGGAAACACCATATATTTT
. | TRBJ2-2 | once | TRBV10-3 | CAISEFAGSTGELFF | TGTGCCATCAGTGAGTTCGCGGGGAGCACCGGGGAGCTGTTTTTT
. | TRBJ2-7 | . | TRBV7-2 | CASSLKGVPIYEQYF | TGTGCCAGCAGCTTAAAAGGAGTCCCAATATACGAGCAGTACTTC
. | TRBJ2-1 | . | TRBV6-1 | CASSEQRAWNEQFF | TGTGCCAGCAGTGAGCAGCGGGCCTGGAATGAGCAGTTCTTC
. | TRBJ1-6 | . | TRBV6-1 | CASSEAHSLNSPLHF | TGTGCCAGCAGTGAAGCGCACAGCTTAAATTCACCCCTCCACTTT
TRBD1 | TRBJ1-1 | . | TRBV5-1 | CASSLATGGNTEAFF | TGCGCCAGCAGCTTGGCCACAGGGGGCAACACTGAAGCTTTCTTT
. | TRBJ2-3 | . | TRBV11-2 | CASSTSTLVDTQYF | TGTGCCAGCAGCACCTCTACCCTAGTAGATACGCAGTATTTT
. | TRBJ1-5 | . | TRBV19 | CASWSGQNSNQPQHF | TGTGCCAGTTGGTCCGGACAGAATAGCAATCAGCCCCAGCATTTT
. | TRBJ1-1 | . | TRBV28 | CASSFFPVQNTEAFF | TGTGCCAGCAGTTTCTTCCCAGTACAGAACACTGAAGCTTTCTTT
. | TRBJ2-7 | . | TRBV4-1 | CASSQDPDAAYEQYF | TGCGCCAGCAGCCAAGATCCTGACGCGGCCTACGAGCAGTACTTC
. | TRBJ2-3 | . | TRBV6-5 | CASSYHSSDTQYF | TGTGCCAGCAGTTACCACAGCTCAGATACGCAGTATTTT
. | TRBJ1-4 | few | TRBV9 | CASSYTGRGDEKLFF | TGTGCCAGCAGCTATACCGGACGGGGGGATGAAAAACTGTTTTTT
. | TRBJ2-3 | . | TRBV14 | CASSRRTASTDTQYF | TGTGCCAGCAGTCGGCGGACAGCTAGCACAGATACGCAGTATTTT
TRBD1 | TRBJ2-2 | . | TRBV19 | CASSSGQGDTGELFF | TGTGCCAGTAGTTCCGGACAGGGGGACACCGGGGAGCTGTTTTTT
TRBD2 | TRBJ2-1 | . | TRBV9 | CASSPPGLAGPYNEQFF | TGTGCCAGCAGCCCCCCGGGACTAGCGGGGCCATACAATGAGCAGTTCTTC
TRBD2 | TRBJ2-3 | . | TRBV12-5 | CASGGTSGFTDTQYF | TGTGCTAGTGGTGGGACTAGCGGGTTCACAGATACGCAGTATTTT
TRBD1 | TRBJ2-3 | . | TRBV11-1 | CASTLRQGPTDTQYF | TGTGCCAGCACCTTAAGACAGGGGCCCACAGATACGCAGTATTTT
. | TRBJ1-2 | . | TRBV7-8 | CASSLRLNYGYTF | TGTGCCAGCAGCTTAAGACTGAACTATGGCTACACCTTC
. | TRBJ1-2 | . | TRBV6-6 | CASSLFYGYTF | TGTGCCAGCAGTTTATTCTATGGCTACACCTTC
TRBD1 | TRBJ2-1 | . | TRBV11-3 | CASSLGQGALNEQFF | TGTGCCAGCAGCCTCGGACAGGGGGCTTTGAATGAGCAGTTCTTC
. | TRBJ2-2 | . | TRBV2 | CASSANSFFGELFF | TGTGCCAGCAGTGCGAACAGTTTCTTCGGGGAGCTGTTTTTT
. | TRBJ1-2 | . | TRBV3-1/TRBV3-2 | CASSQAGDYGYTF | TGTGCCAGCAGCCAAGCGGGAGACTATGGCTACACCTTC
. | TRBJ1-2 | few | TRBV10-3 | CAISEWTVGYTF | TGTGCCATCAGTGAGTGGACAGTTGGCTACACCTTC
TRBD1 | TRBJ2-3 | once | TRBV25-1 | CASSEYRTGRGDTQYF | TGTGCCAGCAGTGAATATAGGACAGGGAGAGGAGATACGCAGTATTTT
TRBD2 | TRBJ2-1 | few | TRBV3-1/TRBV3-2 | CASSQARGAGHNEQFF | TGTGCCAGCAGCCAAGCGCGGGGAGCGGGACACAATGAGCAGTTCTTC
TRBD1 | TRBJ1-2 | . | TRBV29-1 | CSVRDRGLKKDYGYTF | TGCAGCGTTCGGGACAGGGGGCTAAAAAAGGACTATGGCTACACCTTC
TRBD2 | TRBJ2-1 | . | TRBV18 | CASSPFGLVRVNEQFF | TGTGCCAGCTCACCTTTCGGACTAGTAAGGGTCAATGAGCAGTTCTTC
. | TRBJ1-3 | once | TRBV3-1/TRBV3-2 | CASSQTRSGNTIYF | TGTGCCAGCAGCCAAACCCGGTCTGGAAACACCATATATTTT
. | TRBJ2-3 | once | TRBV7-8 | CASTPLTQLLDTQYF | TGTGCCAGCACCCCCCTTACCCAACTATTAGATACGCAGTATTTT
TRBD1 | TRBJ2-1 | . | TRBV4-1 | CASSIPGTGYNEQFF | TGCGCCAGCAGCATCCCCGGGACAGGATACAATGAGCAGTTCTTC
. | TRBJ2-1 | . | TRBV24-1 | CATSDFEQGVGQFF | TGTGCCACCAGTGATTTCGAACAGGGCGTCGGGCAGTTCTTC
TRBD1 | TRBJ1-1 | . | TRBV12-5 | CASGLTGVGTEAFF | TGTGCTAGTGGTTTGACAGGGGTGGGCACTGAAGCTTTCTTT
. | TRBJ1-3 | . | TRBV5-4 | CASSQDRRGAGNTIYF | TGTGCCAGCAGCCAAGACAGGCGGGGGGCTGGAAACACCATATATTTT
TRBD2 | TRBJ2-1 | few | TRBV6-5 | CASSYRPLGSGDEQFF | TGTGCCAGCAGTTACCGCCCCCTCGGTAGCGGGGATGAGCAGTTCTTC